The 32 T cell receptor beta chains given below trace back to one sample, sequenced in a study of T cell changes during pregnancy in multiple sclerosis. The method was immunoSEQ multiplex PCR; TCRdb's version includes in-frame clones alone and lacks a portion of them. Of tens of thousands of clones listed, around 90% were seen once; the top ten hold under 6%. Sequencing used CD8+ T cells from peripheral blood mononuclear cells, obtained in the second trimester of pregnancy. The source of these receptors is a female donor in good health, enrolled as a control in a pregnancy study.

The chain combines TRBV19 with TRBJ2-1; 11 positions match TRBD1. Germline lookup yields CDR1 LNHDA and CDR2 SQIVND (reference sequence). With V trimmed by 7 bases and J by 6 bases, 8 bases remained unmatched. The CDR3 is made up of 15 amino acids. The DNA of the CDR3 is TGTGCCAGTATCTCGGGACAGGGGGAAGTCAATGAGCAGTTCTTC. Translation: CASISGQGEVNEQFF.

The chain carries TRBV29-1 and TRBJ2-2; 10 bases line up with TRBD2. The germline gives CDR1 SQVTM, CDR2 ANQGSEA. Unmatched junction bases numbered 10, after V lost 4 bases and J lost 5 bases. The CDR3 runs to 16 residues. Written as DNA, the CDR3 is TGCAGCGTTGGACCCTTAGCGGGAGGACGAACCGGGGAGCTGTTTTTT. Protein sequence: CSVGPLAGGRTGELFF.

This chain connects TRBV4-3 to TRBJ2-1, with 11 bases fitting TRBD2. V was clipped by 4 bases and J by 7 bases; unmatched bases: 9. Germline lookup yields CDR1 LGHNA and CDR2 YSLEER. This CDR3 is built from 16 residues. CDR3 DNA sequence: TGCGCCAGCAGCCCCGAGGTAGCGGGAGGGCCAAATGAGCAGTTCTTC. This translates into CASSPEVAGGPNEQFF.

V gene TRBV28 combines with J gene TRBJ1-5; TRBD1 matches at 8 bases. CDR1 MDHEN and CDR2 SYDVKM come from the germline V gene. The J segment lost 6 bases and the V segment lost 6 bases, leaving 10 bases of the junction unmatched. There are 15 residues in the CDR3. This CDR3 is CASSPSTGVGQPQHF. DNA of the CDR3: TGTGCCAGCAGCCCCTCGACAGGGGTCGGTCAGCCCCAGCATTTT.

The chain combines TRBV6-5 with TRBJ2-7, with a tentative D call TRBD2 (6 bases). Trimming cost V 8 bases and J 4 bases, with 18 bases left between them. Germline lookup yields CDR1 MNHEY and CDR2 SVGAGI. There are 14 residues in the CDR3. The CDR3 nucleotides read TGTGCCAGCTGGGGAGGAGGGGATGTTTACGAGCAGTACTTC. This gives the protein CASWGGGDVYEQYF.

The CDR3 bases are TGCGCCAGCAGCTTGCGTCAGGGCGACAATGAGCAGTTCTTC. It yields the protein CASSLRQGDNEQFF. The chain links TRBV5-1 to TRBJ2-1, with D maybe TRBD1 (5 bases). V lost 1 base to trimming and J lost 5 bases, with 10 bases between them. Per the germline V gene, CDR1 is SGHRS and CDR2 is YFSETQ. The CDR3 covers 14 residues.

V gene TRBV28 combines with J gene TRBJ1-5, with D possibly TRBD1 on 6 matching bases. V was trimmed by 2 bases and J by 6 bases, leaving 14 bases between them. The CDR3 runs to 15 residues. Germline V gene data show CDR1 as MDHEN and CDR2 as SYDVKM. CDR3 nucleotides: TGTGCCAGCAGTTTAGCACCACAGGGTGGTCAGCCCCAGCATTTT. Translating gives CASSLAPQGGQPQHF.

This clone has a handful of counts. CDR3 sequence reads: CASSLTGTSGSQYF. CDR3 nucleotide sequence: TGTGCCAGCAGTTTAACCGGGACTAGCGGGTCGCAGTACTTC. This chain joins TRBV27 and TRBJ2-7; 12 nucleotides match TRBD2. Germline V gives CDR1 MNHEY, CDR2 SMNVEV (reference sequence). V was clipped by 2 bases and J by 9 bases; unmatched bases: 5. There are 14 residues in the CDR3.

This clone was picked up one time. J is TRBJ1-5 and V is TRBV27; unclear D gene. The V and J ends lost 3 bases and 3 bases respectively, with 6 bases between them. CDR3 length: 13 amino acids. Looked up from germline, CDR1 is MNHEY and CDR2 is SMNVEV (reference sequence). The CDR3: CASSLTLNQPQHF. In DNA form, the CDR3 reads TGTGCCAGCAGTTTGACACTCAATCAGCCCCAGCATTTT.

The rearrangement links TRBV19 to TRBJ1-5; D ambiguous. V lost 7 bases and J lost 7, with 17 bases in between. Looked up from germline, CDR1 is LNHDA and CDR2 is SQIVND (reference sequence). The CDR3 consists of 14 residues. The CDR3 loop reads CASIESGIGQPQHF. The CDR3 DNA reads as TGTGCCAGTATTGAATCGGGGATCGGCCAGCCCCAGCATTTT.

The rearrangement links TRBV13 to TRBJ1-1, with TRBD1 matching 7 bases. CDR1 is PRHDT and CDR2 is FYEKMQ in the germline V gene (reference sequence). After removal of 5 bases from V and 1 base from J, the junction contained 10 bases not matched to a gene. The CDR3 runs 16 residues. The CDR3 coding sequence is TGTGCCAGCAGCCCCAGAGGACAGGAGGGGAACACTGAAGCTTTCTTT. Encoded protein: CASSPRGQEGNTEAFF.

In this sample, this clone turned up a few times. CDR3 DNA: TGTGCCAGCAGTAGCGGGGTAGGGAGCACAGATACGCAGTATTTT. This codes for CASSSGVGSTDTQYF. The rearrangement links TRBV25-1 to TRBJ2-3; 7 bases map to TRBD2. Per the germline V gene, CDR1 is MGHDK and CDR2 is SYGVNS. The CDR3 has 15 residues. The J segment lost 0 bases and the V segment lost 5 bases, leaving 5 bases of the junction unmatched.

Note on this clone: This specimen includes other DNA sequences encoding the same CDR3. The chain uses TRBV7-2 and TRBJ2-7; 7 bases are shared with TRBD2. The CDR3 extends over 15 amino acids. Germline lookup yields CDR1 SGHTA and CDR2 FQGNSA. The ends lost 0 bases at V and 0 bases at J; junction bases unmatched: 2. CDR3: CASSLAGGVSYEQYF. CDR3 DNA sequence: TGTGCCAGCAGCTTAGCTGGGGGGGTCTCCTACGAGCAGTACTTC.

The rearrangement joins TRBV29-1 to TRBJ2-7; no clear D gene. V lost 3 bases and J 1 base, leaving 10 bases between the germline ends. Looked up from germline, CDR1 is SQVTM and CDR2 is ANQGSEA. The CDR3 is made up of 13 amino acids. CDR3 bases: TGCAGCGTTGATGGGCCGACATCCTACGAGCAGTACTTC. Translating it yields CSVDGPTSYEQYF.

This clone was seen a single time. The CDR3 reads CAIDGLAGVNEQFF. CDR3 nucleotides: TGTGCCATTGACGGACTAGCGGGAGTCAATGAGCAGTTCTTC. The chain joins TRBV28 to TRBJ2-1; 13 nucleotides agree with TRBD2. V lost 10 bases, J lost 6 bases, and 6 bases stayed unmatched. CDR1 and CDR2 (germline): MDHEN, SYDVKM. The CDR3 covers 14 residues. The entire variable domain, with the rest obtained from reference TRBV28 and TRBJ2-1, is as follows: DVKVTQSSRYLVKRTGEKVFLECVQDMDHENMFWYRQDPGLGLRLIYFSYDVKMKEKGDIPEGYSVSREKKERFSLILESASTNQTSMYLCAIDGLAGVNEQFFGPGTRLTVL.

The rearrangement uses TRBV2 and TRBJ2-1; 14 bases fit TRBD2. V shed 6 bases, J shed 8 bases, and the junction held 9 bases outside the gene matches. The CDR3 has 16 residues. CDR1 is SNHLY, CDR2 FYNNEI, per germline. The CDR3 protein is CASRDLGLAGDDEQFF. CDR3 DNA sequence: TGTGCCAGCAGGGACCTGGGACTAGCGGGAGACGATGAGCAGTTCTTC.

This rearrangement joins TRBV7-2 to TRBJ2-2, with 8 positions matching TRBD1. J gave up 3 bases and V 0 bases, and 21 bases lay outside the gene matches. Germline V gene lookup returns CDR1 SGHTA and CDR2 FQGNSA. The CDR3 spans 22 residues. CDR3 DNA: TGTGCCAGCAGCTTAGCGAAAGGTGGAGACAGGGGTGGTCTCGCCTACACCGGGGAGCTGTTTTTT. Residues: CASSLAKGGDRGGLAYTGELFF. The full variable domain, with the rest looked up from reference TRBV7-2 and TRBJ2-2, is GAGVSQSPSNKVTEKGKDVELRCDPISGHTALYWYRQSLGQGLEFLIYFQGNSAPDKSGLPSDRFSAERTGGSVSTLTIQRTQQEDSAVYLCASSLAKGGDRGGLAYTGELFFGEGSRLTVL.

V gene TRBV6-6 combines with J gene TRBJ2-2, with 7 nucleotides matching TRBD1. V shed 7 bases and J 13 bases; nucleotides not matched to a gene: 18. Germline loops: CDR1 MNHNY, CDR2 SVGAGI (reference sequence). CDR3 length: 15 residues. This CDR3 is CASTEPPRDSGLLFF. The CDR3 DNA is TGTGCCAGCACCGAACCTCCGAGGGACAGTGGTCTGCTGTTTTTT.

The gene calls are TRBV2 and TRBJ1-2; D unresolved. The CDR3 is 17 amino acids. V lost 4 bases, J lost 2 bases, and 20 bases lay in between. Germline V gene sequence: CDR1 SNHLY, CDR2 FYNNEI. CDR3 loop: CASSGQLDFRPNYGYTF. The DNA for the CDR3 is TGTGCCAGCAGTGGTCAATTAGACTTTAGGCCAAACTATGGCTACACCTTC.

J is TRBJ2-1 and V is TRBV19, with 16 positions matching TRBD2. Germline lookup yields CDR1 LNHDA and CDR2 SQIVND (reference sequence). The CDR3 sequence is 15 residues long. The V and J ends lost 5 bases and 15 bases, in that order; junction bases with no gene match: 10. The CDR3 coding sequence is TGTGCCAGTAGTGTTGGGACTAGCGGGAGGGTACATTTGTTCTTC. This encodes CASSVGTSGRVHLFF.

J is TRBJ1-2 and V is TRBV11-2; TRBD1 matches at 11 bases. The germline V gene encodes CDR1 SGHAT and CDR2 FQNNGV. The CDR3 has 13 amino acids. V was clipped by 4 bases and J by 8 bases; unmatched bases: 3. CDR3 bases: TGTGCCAGCAGCTCGGGACAGGGGGACGGCTACACCTTC. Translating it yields CASSSGQGDGYTF.

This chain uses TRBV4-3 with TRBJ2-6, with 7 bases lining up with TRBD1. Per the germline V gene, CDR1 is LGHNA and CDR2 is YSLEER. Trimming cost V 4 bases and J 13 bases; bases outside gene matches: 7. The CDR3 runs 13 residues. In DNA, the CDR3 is TGCGCCAGCAGCCCGGGACAGCTTCAGGTCCTGACTTTC. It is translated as CASSPGQLQVLTF.

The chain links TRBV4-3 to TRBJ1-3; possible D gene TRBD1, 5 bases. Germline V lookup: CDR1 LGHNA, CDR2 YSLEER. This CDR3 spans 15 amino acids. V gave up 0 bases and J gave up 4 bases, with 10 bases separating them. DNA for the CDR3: TGCGCCAGCAGCCAAGATAGGGGCCTCGGAAACACCATATATTTT. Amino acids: CASSQDRGLGNTIYF.

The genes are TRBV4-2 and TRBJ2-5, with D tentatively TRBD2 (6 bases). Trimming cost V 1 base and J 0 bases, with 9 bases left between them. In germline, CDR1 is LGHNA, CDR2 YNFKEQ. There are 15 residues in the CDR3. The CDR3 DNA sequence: TGTGCCAGCAGCCAAGGCCAGCGGGACCAAGAGACCCAGTACTTC. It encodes CASSQGQRDQETQYF.

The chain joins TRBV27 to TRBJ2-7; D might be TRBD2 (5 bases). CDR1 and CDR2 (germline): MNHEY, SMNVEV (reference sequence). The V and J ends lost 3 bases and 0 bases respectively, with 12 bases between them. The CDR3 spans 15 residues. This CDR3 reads CASSFTDDYSYEQYF. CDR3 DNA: TGTGCCAGCAGTTTCACCGATGACTACTCCTACGAGCAGTACTTC.

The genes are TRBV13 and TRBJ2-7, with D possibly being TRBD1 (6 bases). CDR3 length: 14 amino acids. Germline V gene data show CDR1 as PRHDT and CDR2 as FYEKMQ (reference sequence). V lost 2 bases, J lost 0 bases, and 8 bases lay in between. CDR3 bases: TGTGCCAGCAGCTTAAGAGGGGGCTCCTACGAGCAGTACTTC. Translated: CASSLRGGSYEQYF. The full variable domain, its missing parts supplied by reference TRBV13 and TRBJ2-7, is AAGVIQSPRHLIKEKRETATLKCYPIPRHDTVYWYQQGPGQDPQFLISFYEKMQSDKGSIPDRFSAQQFSDYHSELNMSSLELGDSALYFCASSLRGGSYEQYFGPGTRLTVT.

CDR3 amino acids: CASGLAGGHEQFF. For the CDR3, the DNA is TGTGCCAGCGGTCTAGCGGGAGGGCATGAGCAGTTCTTC. The chain has TRBV6-1 and TRBJ2-1, with 12 bases identical to TRBD2. V was clipped by 8 bases and J by 8 bases; unmatched bases: 4. The germline V gene has CDR1 MNHNS and CDR2 SASEGT. This CDR3 has 13 amino acids.

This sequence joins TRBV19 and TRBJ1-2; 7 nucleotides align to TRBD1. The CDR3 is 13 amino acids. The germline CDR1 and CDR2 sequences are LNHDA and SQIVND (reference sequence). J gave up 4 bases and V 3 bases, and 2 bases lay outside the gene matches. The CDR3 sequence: CASSIGTVYGYTF. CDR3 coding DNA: TGTGCCAGTAGTATCGGGACAGTCTATGGCTACACCTTC.

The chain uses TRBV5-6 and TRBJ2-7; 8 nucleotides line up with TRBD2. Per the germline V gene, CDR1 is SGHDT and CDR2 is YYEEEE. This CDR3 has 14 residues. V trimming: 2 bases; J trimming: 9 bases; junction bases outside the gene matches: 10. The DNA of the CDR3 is TGTGCCAGCAGCTTTCCGGCGGGGGGATTATCGCAGTACTTC. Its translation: CASSFPAGGLSQYF.

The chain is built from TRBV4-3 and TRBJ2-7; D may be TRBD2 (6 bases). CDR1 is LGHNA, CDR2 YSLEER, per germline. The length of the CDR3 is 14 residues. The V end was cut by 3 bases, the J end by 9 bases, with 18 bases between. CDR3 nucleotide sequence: TGCGCCAGCAGCCAGGGACTCGCTTACGTTGGGCAGTACTTC. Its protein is CASSQGLAYVGQYF.

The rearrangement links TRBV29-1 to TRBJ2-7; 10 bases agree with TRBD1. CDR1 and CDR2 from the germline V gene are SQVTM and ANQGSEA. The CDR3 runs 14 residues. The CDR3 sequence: CTIRPSGQGYEQYF. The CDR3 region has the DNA TGCACTATAAGGCCGTCGGGACAGGGGTACGAGCAGTACTTC.

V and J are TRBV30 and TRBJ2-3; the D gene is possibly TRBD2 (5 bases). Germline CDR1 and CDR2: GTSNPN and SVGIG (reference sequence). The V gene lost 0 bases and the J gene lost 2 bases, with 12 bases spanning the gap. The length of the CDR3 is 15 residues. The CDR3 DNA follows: TGTGCCTGGAGTGTTAGAGGTCTAGCCACAGATACGCAGTATTTT. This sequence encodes CAWSVRGLATDTQYF.